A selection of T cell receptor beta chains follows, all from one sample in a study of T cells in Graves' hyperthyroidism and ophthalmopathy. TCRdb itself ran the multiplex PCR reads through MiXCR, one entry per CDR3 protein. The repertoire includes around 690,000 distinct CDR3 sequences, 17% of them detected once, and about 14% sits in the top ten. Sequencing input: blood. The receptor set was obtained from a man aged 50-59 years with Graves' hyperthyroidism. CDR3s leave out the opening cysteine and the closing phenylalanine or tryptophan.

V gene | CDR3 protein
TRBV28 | ASSPRTGNSPLH
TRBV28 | ASSSREQGYQPQH
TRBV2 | ASIRTEAF
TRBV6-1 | ASLSKGFYGYT
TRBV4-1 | ASSPAPAGTPYEQY
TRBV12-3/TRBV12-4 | ASAAWGGSSYNEQF
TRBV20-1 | SATGEGVNQPQH
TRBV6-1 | ASRVTSGRAGGELF
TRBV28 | ASSNYGQASTDTQY
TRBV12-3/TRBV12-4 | ASSLGVLQETHY
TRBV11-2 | ASSPQGSLRTGELF
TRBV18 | ASSEQEPTGNTIY
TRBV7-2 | ASSFTGGRPGETQY
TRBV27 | ASRLLPPTGTNYGYT
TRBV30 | AWSYRVRREMNTEAF
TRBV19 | ASTKRTSTDTQY
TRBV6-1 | ASSYSGRARYNEQF
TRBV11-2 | ASSLDLLRTGRPLNTDTQY
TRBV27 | ASSPTTMRFSGANVLT
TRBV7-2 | ASSLAYRGITSEQY
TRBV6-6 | ASSYSGTLQPQH
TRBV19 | ASSNGSGRGNTIY
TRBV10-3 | AISATSGQETQY
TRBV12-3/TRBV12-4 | ASSWGAGSTEAF
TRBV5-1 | ASSLEGRYTGELF
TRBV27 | ASSWTITTREQY
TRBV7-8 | ASSLVFFRPGGYNSPLH
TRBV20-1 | SVPAEFTDTQY
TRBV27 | ASTAGGPSEQY
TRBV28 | ASSSPQDFEAF
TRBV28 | ASSSPSTASSYEQY
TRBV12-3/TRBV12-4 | ASRPGTSGYEQY
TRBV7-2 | ASSSRQGAGEQY
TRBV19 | ASTGFYSSYNEQF
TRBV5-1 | ASSLQQLNTEAF
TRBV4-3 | ASSQELAMGEQF
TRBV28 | ASSRGGLAAHLPQTYYYNEQF
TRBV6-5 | ASSYSRDHQPQH
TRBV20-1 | SARDLVGEYEYRDTQY
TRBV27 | ASSFPSGRTYNEQF
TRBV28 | ASSFPGDNQPQH
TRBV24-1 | ATSESDRPTYEQY
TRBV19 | ASSPPRGVQSFEQY
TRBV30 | AWTPGLANEQF
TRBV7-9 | ASSLKLWDRGLGGELF
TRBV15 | ATRDKGANVLT
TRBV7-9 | ASSRTGAKDTQY
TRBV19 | ASSGTYYEQY
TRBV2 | ASGRDRGGEKLF
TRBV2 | ASDKEVGTEAF
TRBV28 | ASSSGQGASGANVLT
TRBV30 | ACLDFKAYEQY
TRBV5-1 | ASGQGPSDYGYT
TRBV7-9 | ASSSVEQF
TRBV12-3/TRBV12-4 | ASSPLRASGSANEQF
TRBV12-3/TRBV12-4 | ASSPQGIEEKLF
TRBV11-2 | ASSLDLRETDEQY
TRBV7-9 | ASGARTNNEQF
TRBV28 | ASSWGLAVNEQF
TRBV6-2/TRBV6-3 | ASTPGLAGRTGELF